This TCR beta chain was captured by sequencing in a study of glioma-infiltrating T cells (dated by TCRdb to 2016 to 2017). Concerning the study at large: Glioma tissue, non-neoplastic brain tissue and matched peripheral blood mononuclear cells were used as sources from which TCR alpha- and beta-chain repertoires were sequenced. Each tissue-infiltrating repertoire was compared with the same patient's peripheral blood repertoire to measure divergence between tissue and blood T-cell populations. The paired cohort was made up of three low-grade glioma patients, about 8 primary glioblastoma patients and three non-glioma patients who contributed non-neoplastic brain tissue.

Overall study outcomes, separate from this receptor: Small numbers underpinned the group comparisons: 8 or 9 glioblastoma patients, three low-grade glioma patients and three non-neoplastic patients. In non-neoplastic patients, VJ-independent divergence between tissue and blood fell below expectation, whereas in all gliomas, and especially in low-grade gliomas, the divergence rose above expectation. Very few CDR3 sequences were shared between tissue and blood, attributed to high CDR3 diversity and limited sampling.

The iRepertoire nested amplicon-rescue multiplex PCR (arm-PCR) platform was used to amplify TCR alpha and beta CDR3 regions from RNA. One-step reverse transcription and amplification used roughly 100-450 ng of tissue mRNA or PBMC total RNA as input. Following bead purification, Illumina adapters were added by a secondary multiplex PCR, and the libraries were gel-purified between 200 and 400 bp. Demultiplexing relied on internal 6-nucleotide barcodes carried by the libraries. Sequencing of libraries was performed on an Illumina MiSeq with 2x220 or 2x250 nucleotide paired-end reads. In the source study's methods: Paired reads were merged using FLASH 1.2.11 and were aligned to the GRCh37 human genome using BWA-MEM, after which TRA and TRB reads were extracted. An IMGT-derived reference of cassette sequences and CDR3 motifs, with pseudogenes included, was used for V and J assignment. Reads were translated in three frames, and productive CDR3s were defined as those with a C...FGXG motif and no stop codons. Unique combinations of V-J cassette pair and CDR3 amino acid sequence were defined as clonotypes. Hamming distance filtering was applied to reads, with thresholds set by the sequence error rate of each sample in mapped regions. TCRdb ran its own pipeline on the public reads, namely fastp trimming at Q25 and MiXCR clone calling, and kept in-frame beta chains. Rows are unified per CDR3 protein, each entry keeping the most common DNA and genes. The V and J calls were not made by the authors but by TCRdb's processing. Across this sample there are approximately 93,000 distinct CDR3 sequences, with 35% to 45% seen only once. The top ten clones comprise roughly two fifths of the sample.

With respect to this clonotype: Its antigen target is currently unknown. Within one base of it there is no much larger clone, and no base qualities were kept.

V is cut by 9 bases and J by 7 bases, and the space between the germline ends is 19 bases. CDR1 and CDR2 are read off the germline V gene as MNHEY and SVGEGT. The CDR3 contains 13 residues, cysteine and phenylalanine counted. Only the CDR3 part of the read is kept: 39 bases, read in frame from the first base. This TCR came from a human donor with low-grade glioma or glioblastoma, undergoing nonglioma brain surgery, or in good health (not recorded which). Sequencing input: glioma tissue, nonneoplastic brain tissue, or PBMCs (not recorded which). This receptor chain uses TRBV6-2 or TRBV6-3 and TRBJ2-7; a weak D assignment points to TRBD2 (5 bases agree). The CDR3 protein sequence reads: CARRSEGLGEQYF. The nucleotides are TGTGCCAGAAGGTCAGAGGGTCTGGGGGAGCAGTACTTC.